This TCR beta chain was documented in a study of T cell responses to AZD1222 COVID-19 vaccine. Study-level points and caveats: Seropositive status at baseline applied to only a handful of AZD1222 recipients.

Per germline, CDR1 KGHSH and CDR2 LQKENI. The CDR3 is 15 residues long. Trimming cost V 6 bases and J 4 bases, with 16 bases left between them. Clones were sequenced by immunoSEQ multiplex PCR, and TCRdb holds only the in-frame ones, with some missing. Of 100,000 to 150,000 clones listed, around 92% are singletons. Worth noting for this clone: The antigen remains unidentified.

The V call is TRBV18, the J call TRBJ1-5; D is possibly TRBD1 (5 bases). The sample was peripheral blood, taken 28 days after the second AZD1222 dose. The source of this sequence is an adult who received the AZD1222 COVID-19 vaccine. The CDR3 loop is CASSPGTVQNQPQHF. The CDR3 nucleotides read TGTGCCAGCTCGCCGGGGACCGTTCAAAATCAGCCCCAGCATTTT.